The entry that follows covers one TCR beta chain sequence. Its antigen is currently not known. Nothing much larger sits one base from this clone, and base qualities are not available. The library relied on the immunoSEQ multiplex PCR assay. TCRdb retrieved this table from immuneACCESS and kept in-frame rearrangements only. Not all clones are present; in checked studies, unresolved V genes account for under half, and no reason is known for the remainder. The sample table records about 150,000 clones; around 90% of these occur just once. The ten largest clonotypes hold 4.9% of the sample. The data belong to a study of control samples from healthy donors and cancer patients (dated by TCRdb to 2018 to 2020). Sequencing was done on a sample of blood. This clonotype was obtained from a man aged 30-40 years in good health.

The CDR3 region: CASSFLAGPATDTQYF. DNA sequence: TGTGCCAGCAGCTTTCTAGCGGGGCCCGCCACAGATACGCAGTATTTT. The chain joins TRBV7-2 to TRBJ2-3; 9 central bases correspond to TRBD2. Ends trimmed: V by 3 bases, J by 2 bases; bases unmatched to a gene: 6. Per the germline V gene, SGHTA is the CDR1 and FQGNSA is the CDR2. Spanning cysteine to phenylalanine, the CDR3 consists of 16 amino acids. Of the read, only the CDR3 DNA is kept; its 48 bases are in frame from base 1.